The rows below give T cell receptor beta chains drawn from one sample of a study of cytotoxic CD8 clonotypes in ibrutinib-treated CLL. Generated by immunoSEQ multiplex PCR, the TCRdb table keeps only in-frame clones and is missing some. The sample has roughly 100,000 clones, more than 75% seen once. Here the sequenced sample was PBMCs, taken after 12 months of ibrutinib treatment. The receptors derive from a human donor with chronic lymphocytic leukemia. CDR3s leave out the opening cysteine and the closing phenylalanine or tryptophan. Each record gives: J gene, V gene, clone size, D gene, CDR3 protein. D genes are given only for firm matches. A clone size is listed for some rows: how often the clone was seen (once, few, many), or a class if it is expanded.

J gene: TRBJ2-7
V gene: TRBV7-8
clone size: few
D gene: -
CDR3 protein: ASSPGYYEQY

J gene: TRBJ2-5
V gene: TRBV19
clone size: -
D gene: -
CDR3 protein: ASTREGETQY

J gene: TRBJ2-7
V gene: TRBV6-6
clone size: -
D gene: TRBD1
CDR3 protein: ASSWSGGRYEQY

J gene: TRBJ2-3
V gene: TRBV5-4
clone size: -
D gene: -
CDR3 protein: ASRELRGMSVDTQY

J gene: TRBJ2-5
V gene: TRBV18
clone size: -
D gene: -
CDR3 protein: ASSPPEVVETQY

J gene: TRBJ1-1
V gene: TRBV30
clone size: -
D gene: -
CDR3 protein: AWSTGLDTEAF

J gene: TRBJ2-3
V gene: TRBV6-5
clone size: -
D gene: -
CDR3 protein: ASSSVRVVGTDTQY

J gene: TRBJ2-7
V gene: TRBV19
clone size: few
D gene: -
CDR3 protein: ASSIQAGLNEQY

J gene: TRBJ2-7
V gene: TRBV6-6
clone size: -
D gene: -
CDR3 protein: ASSYGASNSYEQY

J gene: TRBJ2-2
V gene: TRBV2
clone size: few
D gene: TRBD1
CDR3 protein: ASSRQGTGELF

J gene: TRBJ2-1
V gene: TRBV28
clone size: -
D gene: -
CDR3 protein: ASTDSRGSYNEQF

J gene: TRBJ2-3
V gene: TRBV6-4
clone size: -
D gene: TRBD2
CDR3 protein: ASSEGGGGTDTQY

J gene: TRBJ2-5
V gene: TRBV6-1
clone size: -
D gene: TRBD2
CDR3 protein: ASISSGETQY

J gene: TRBJ1-1
V gene: TRBV10-3
clone size: once
D gene: -
CDR3 protein: AISEQRGRGNTEAF

J gene: TRBJ2-7
V gene: TRBV11-3
clone size: -
D gene: -
CDR3 protein: ASSPRGRAGEQY

J gene: TRBJ2-5
V gene: TRBV5-1
clone size: -
D gene: -
CDR3 protein: ASSATGEKTQY

J gene: TRBJ1-2
V gene: TRBV28
clone size: -
D gene: -
CDR3 protein: ASRGGVDGYT

J gene: TRBJ2-7
V gene: TRBV6-4
clone size: -
D gene: -
CDR3 protein: ASSDGIGYEQY

J gene: TRBJ1-1
V gene: TRBV6-1
clone size: -
D gene: -
CDR3 protein: ASSALNQGGRTEAF

J gene: TRBJ1-5
V gene: TRBV6-6
clone size: -
D gene: -
CDR3 protein: ASSYSSNQPQH

J gene: TRBJ1-2
V gene: TRBV6-4
clone size: -
D gene: -
CDR3 protein: ASSSQAGGGYT

J gene: TRBJ2-2
V gene: TRBV5-1
clone size: -
D gene: TRBD1
CDR3 protein: ASSPRGLDTGELF

J gene: TRBJ1-1
V gene: TRBV27
clone size: -
D gene: -
CDR3 protein: ASSSAGWANTEAF

J gene: TRBJ1-3
V gene: TRBV4-1
clone size: -
D gene: TRBD1
CDR3 protein: ASSQVASGGSGNTIY

J gene: TRBJ2-3
V gene: TRBV7-9
clone size: -
D gene: -
CDR3 protein: ASSLQGRLIDTQY

J gene: TRBJ1-2
V gene: TRBV19
clone size: -
D gene: -
CDR3 protein: ASSGRINYGYT

J gene: TRBJ1-4
V gene: TRBV20-1
clone size: -
D gene: -
CDR3 protein: SARGQEKLF

J gene: TRBJ2-1
V gene: TRBV5-6
clone size: -
D gene: -
CDR3 protein: ASSSTGRGNEQF

J gene: TRBJ2-7
V gene: TRBV19
clone size: -
D gene: -
CDR3 protein: ASSSGPYEQY

J gene: TRBJ2-7
V gene: TRBV7-2
clone size: -
D gene: -
CDR3 protein: ASSLVRGAYEQY

J gene: TRBJ2-5
V gene: TRBV20-1
clone size: once
D gene: -
CDR3 protein: SAGQETQY

J gene: TRBJ1-6
V gene: TRBV7-2
clone size: -
D gene: TRBD1
CDR3 protein: ASSQDRGRSSPLH

J gene: TRBJ1-2
V gene: TRBV6-6
clone size: -
D gene: TRBD1
CDR3 protein: ASSSADRGLYGYT

J gene: TRBJ1-1
V gene: TRBV7-3
clone size: -
D gene: -
CDR3 protein: ASSLMAPPNTEAF

J gene: TRBJ2-2
V gene: TRBV6-5
clone size: -
D gene: -
CDR3 protein: ASSYSKGTPRELF

J gene: TRBJ2-7
V gene: TRBV6-1
clone size: -
D gene: -
CDR3 protein: ASSVTHTYEQY

J gene: TRBJ2-1
V gene: TRBV6-1
clone size: -
D gene: TRBD1
CDR3 protein: ATLKDRGSTDEQF

J gene: TRBJ2-5
V gene: TRBV18
clone size: -
D gene: -
CDR3 protein: ASSPGVQETQY

J gene: TRBJ2-2
V gene: TRBV5-1
clone size: -
D gene: TRBD1
CDR3 protein: ASSPPRTGSTGELF

J gene: TRBJ1-3
V gene: TRBV2
clone size: -
D gene: -
CDR3 protein: ASSRNRDTIY

J gene: TRBJ2-7
V gene: TRBV7-9
clone size: few
D gene: -
CDR3 protein: ASSPPELGTYEQY

J gene: TRBJ2-2
V gene: TRBV9
clone size: once
D gene: -
CDR3 protein: ASSVDGIEVGELF

J gene: TRBJ1-2
V gene: TRBV25-1
clone size: -
D gene: -
CDR3 protein: ASSVSRSGTGYGYT

J gene: TRBJ1-1
V gene: TRBV19
clone size: -
D gene: -
CDR3 protein: ASSIVNRANTEAF

J gene: TRBJ1-4
V gene: TRBV28
clone size: -
D gene: -
CDR3 protein: ASSFRGHRGPYNEKLF

J gene: TRBJ1-1
V gene: TRBV29-1
clone size: -
D gene: -
CDR3 protein: SVVEGGGTEAF